This T cell receptor beta chain was retrieved from a study of blood T cell repertoires in COVID-19. Study-wide context: The United States, Italy and Spain provided the acute and convalescent COVID-19 samples. PBMCs, B-cell-depleted T cells, or T cells provided the cDNA or gDNA that made up the material.

In the source study's methods: Nucleated cell number was recorded as an estimate derived from reference gene primer amplification. Sequenced by immunoSEQ multiplex PCR; TCRdb stores in-frame clones only, minus some. D and trimming come from the DNA, and the V and J calls and clone size come from that table. In the table there are about 340,000 clones, around 82% of which are singletons. After removal of 5 bases from V and 4 bases from J, the junction contained 2 bases not matched to a gene. Germline V gene sequence: CDR1 SGHNT, CDR2 YYREEE (reference sequence). This CDR3 contains 12 residues. The sequence was collected from a man aged 25-40 years with active or convalescent COVID-19. This chain uses TRBV5-4 with TRBJ1-2, with 7 bases fitting TRBD1. Material: peripheral blood. The CDR3 DNA is TGTGCCAGCAGGACAGGGACCTATGGCTACACCTTC. Protein sequence: CASRTGTYGYTF.